The T cell receptor beta chain under discussion was sequenced for a study of early T cells in non-severe SARS-CoV-2 infection. Study outcomes and limitations: The study's VDJdb matching favored anti-spike CD8 responses and missed private and CD4 specificities.

CDR3 size: 14 residues. Germline V lookup: CDR1 MDHEN, CDR2 SYDVKM. V shed 5 bases and J shed 0 bases, with 11 bases lying between them. TCRdb re-derived calls from the 5' RACE reads in MiXCR, one entry per CDR3 protein. Of tens of thousands of distinct CDR3 sequences listed, roughly 4.5% are singletons. Comment on this clonotype: No antigen is known for it.

V usage is TRBV28 and J usage is TRBJ2-7; no firm D call. Input material: whole blood. This receptor was taken from an adult who was a healthcare worker with PCR-confirmed SARS-CoV-2 infection or an uninfected control (not recorded which). The CDR3 DNA reads as TGTGCCAGCAGTCCTCTGACGAACTCCTACGAGCAGTACTTC. Protein product: CASSPLTNSYEQYF.